These 4 T cell receptor beta chains originate from one sample sequenced in a study of STAT5B mutations in CD4+ large granular lymphocyte leukemia (dated by TCRdb to between 2021 and 2024). The library relied on the immunoSEQ multiplex PCR assay. The table comes from immuneACCESS by way of TCRdb, which keeps in-frame sequences with V and J called. Part of the clones is missing from these tables; in studies checked, under half for an unresolved V gene and the rest for unknown reasons. The sample yields tens of thousands of clones; around four fifths were counted once. 6.2% of the sample lies in the top ten. Sequenced: CD4+ T cells from blood buffy coats. These receptors all stem from a human donor in good health.

The rearrangement links TRBV5-1 to TRBJ2-1, with 14 bases aligning to TRBD2. The length of the CDR3 is 21 residues. CDR1 and CDR2 (germline): SGHRS, YFSETQ. Trimming at V came to 3 bases and at J to 3 bases, leaving 17 bases not matched to a gene. The CDR3 loop is CASSWIPGHGLAGGYYNEQFF. CDR3 bases: TGCGCCAGCAGCTGGATACCTGGACACGGACTAGCGGGGGGATACTACAATGAGCAGTTCTTC.

V gene TRBV5-8 combines with J gene TRBJ2-5; D uncertain. The CDR3 is 15 amino acids. Germline CDR1 is SGHTS and CDR2 is YDEGEE. Trimming left V 4 bases short and J 2 bases short, with 15 bases between. In DNA, the CDR3 is TGTGCCAGCAGCCGGCTTTGGGCAGTTCAAGAGACCCAGTACTTC. It encodes CASSRLWAVQETQYF.

This chain joins TRBV19 and TRBJ2-2; possible D gene TRBD2, 5 bases. Trimming cost V 5 bases and J 0 bases, with 10 bases left between them. The CDR3 is 15 residues long. The germline V gene has CDR1 LNHDA and CDR2 SQIVND (reference sequence). The CDR3 bases are TGTGCCAGTAGTCGGGGTGGGGCGAACACCGGGGAGCTGTTTTTT. Translating gives CASSRGGANTGELFF.

The chain employs TRBV7-2 and TRBJ2-7; the D is unclear. CDR1 is SGHTA, CDR2 FQGNSA, per germline. CDR3 length: 14 residues. Trimming shortened V by 1 base and J by 2 bases, and 9 bases separated the two germline ends. CDR3 DNA sequence: TGTGCCAGCAGCTTAGTGGTGGCCCCCTACGAGCAGTACTTC. Amino acids: CASSLVVAPYEQYF.